These 26 T cell receptor beta chains came from one sample sequenced in a study of cytomegalovirus exposure and HLA in healthy donors. The primer mix had 60 Vbeta and 13 Jbeta primers. TCRdb keeps only in-frame clones here, not all; method: immunoSEQ multiplex PCR. In the table there are some 190,000 clones, roughly 87% of which are singletons. Sequencing was carried out using PBMCs. These receptors came from a man aged 35 to 55 in good health and CMV-seronegative.

The chain carries TRBV4-3 and TRBJ1-2; tentatively, D is TRBD1 (6 bases). Germline lookup yields CDR1 LGHNA and CDR2 YSLEER. Trimming cost V 4 bases and J 2 bases, with 11 bases left between them. There are 14 residues in the CDR3. CDR3 in DNA: TGCGCCAGCAGCCCAGGACAGAAAAACTATGGCTACACCTTC. It encodes CASSPGQKNYGYTF.

The chain is built from TRBV7-9 and TRBJ1-2; D possibly corresponds to TRBD1 (5 bases). CDR1 is SEHNR and CDR2 is FQNEAQ in the germline V gene (reference sequence). The length of the CDR3 is 15 residues. With 3 bases removed from V and 4 bases from J, the gap between germline ends came to 15 bases. Here the CDR3 reads CASSLIREGGYGYTF. CDR3 bases: TGTGCCAGCAGCTTGATCAGGGAGGGAGGCTATGGCTACACCTTC.

The J gene is TRBJ2-5, the V gene TRBV23-1, with 9 bases matching TRBD1. TRBV23-1 is reported as an ORF; its role is uncertain. CDR3 length: 14 amino acids. With 4 bases clipped from V and 5 bases from J, the junction kept 5 bases outside the gene matches. Here the CDR3 reads CASSLQGATETQYF. The CDR3 nucleotides are TGCGCCAGCAGTCTACAGGGGGCAACGGAGACCCAGTACTTC.

The V and J genes are TRBV7-2 and TRBJ2-4, with no clear D. The V end lost 5 bases, the J end lost 8 bases, and 13 bases lay between the germline ends. In germline, CDR1 is SGHTA, CDR2 FQGNSA. The CDR3 loop spans 13 amino acids. The CDR3 loop reads CASSVEPSDIQYF. CDR3 nucleotide sequence: TGTGCCAGCAGCGTCGAACCCTCGGACATTCAGTACTTC.

In its sample, this clone was seen once. The chain has TRBV2 and TRBJ2-7; 7 bases fit TRBD1. Germline loops: CDR1 SNHLY, CDR2 FYNNEI. The CDR3 is 12 amino acids. V was clipped by 7 bases and J by 3 bases; unmatched bases: 3. CDR3 residues: CASKGGGYEQYF. The CDR3 bases are TGTGCCAGCAAAGGGGGCGGCTACGAGCAGTACTTC.

This clone was seen just once. Other DNA sequences of this sample code for an identical CDR3. The chain joins TRBV18 to TRBJ1-2, with D unresolved. CDR3 size: 14 residues. Germline lookup yields CDR1 KGHSH and CDR2 LQKENI. The V gene lost 0 bases and the J gene lost 1 base, with 6 bases spanning the gap. CDR3 sequence reads: CASSPPAVNYGYTF. CDR3 DNA sequence: TGTGCCAGCTCACCACCCGCAGTTAACTATGGCTACACCTTC.

This sequence joins TRBV4-1 and TRBJ1-3; D is unclear. This CDR3 has 15 residues. The V end lost 1 base, the J end lost 4 bases, and 11 bases lay between the germline ends. Germline CDR1 MGHRA, CDR2 YSYEKL. CDR3 sequence (DNA): TGCGCCAGCAGCCAAGCGCCCATGACAGGAAACACCATATATTTT. As protein: CASSQAPMTGNTIYF.

The chain is built from TRBV9 and TRBJ2-5, with D possibly matching TRBD2 (7 bases). Trimming left V 4 bases short and J 1 base short, with 20 bases between. This CDR3 has 17 residues. CDR1 and CDR2 from the germline V gene are SGDLS and YYNGEE. The CDR3 reads CASSFRGGVVSQETQYF. The CDR3 DNA sequence: TGTGCCAGCAGCTTCCGAGGGGGGGTAGTCAGCCAAGAGACCCAGTACTTC.

V is TRBV4-2 and J is TRBJ2-3; TRBD2 matches at 8 bases. The germline V gene has CDR1 LGHNA and CDR2 YNFKEQ. V gave up 1 base and J gave up 5 bases; unmatched junction bases: 17. The CDR3 has 19 residues. DNA for the CDR3: TGTGCCAGCAGCCAAGTGCGTGGGTACCGGGGGGGCCGAGGAGATACGCAGTATTTT. Translating it yields CASSQVRGYRGGRGDTQYF.

This chain links TRBV4-2 with TRBJ1-5, with D possibly matching TRBD1 (5 bases). Germline V gene data show CDR1 as LGHNA and CDR2 as YNFKEQ. V lost 0 bases to trimming and J lost 2 bases, with 11 bases between them. This CDR3 has 16 amino acids. The CDR3 reads CASSQDRVGGNQPQHF. CDR3 in DNA: TGTGCCAGCAGCCAAGACAGGGTAGGAGGCAATCAGCCCCAGCATTTT.

In this sample, this clone turned up once. The chain employs TRBV6-5 and TRBJ1-2, with D perhaps TRBD1 (6 bases). Per germline, CDR1 MNHEY and CDR2 SVGAGI. The CDR3 is 15 amino acids. Trimming shortened V by 5 bases and J by 2 bases, and 15 bases separated the two germline ends. DNA of the CDR3: TGTGCCAGCAGTCCAAACAGGGCGGCAAACTATGGCTACACCTTC. Its protein is CASSPNRAANYGYTF.

The genes are TRBV28 and TRBJ1-6, with D unresolved. Germline V gene sequence: CDR1 MDHEN, CDR2 SYDVKM. The CDR3 extends over 13 amino acids. Trimming shortened V by 7 bases and J by 9 bases, and 13 bases separated the two germline ends. The CDR3 DNA follows: TGTGCCAGCACCCGACTTGCCCTTTCACCCCTCCACTTT. Its protein product is CASTRLALSPLHF.

The rearrangement joins TRBV5-1 to TRBJ2-7; 7 nucleotides line up with TRBD2. The CDR3 runs to 12 residues. Germline lookup yields CDR1 SGHRS and CDR2 YFSETQ. After removal of 4 bases from V and 3 bases from J, the junction contained 1 base not matched to a gene. CDR3 amino acids: CASSPGGYEQYF. The CDR3 bases are TGCGCCAGCAGCCCGGGAGGCTACGAGCAGTACTTC.

The chain has TRBV4-3 and TRBJ1-1; unclear D gene. The germline gives CDR1 LGHNA, CDR2 YSLEER. V was shortened by 1 base and J by 2 bases, with 8 bases between the two germline ends. This CDR3 has 14 amino acids. The CDR3 sequence is CASSQGVRNTEAFF. The DNA of the CDR3 is TGCGCCAGCAGCCAAGGAGTGAGAAACACTGAAGCTTTCTTT.

The chain links TRBV5-1 to TRBJ2-2, with 11 positions matching TRBD1. Per germline, CDR1 SGHRS and CDR2 YFSETQ. After removal of 2 bases from V and 6 bases from J, the junction contained 6 bases not matched to a gene. The CDR3 spans 16 residues. In DNA, the CDR3 is TGCGCCAGCAGCTTTCCGGGACAGGGGGGCCCCGGGGAGCTGTTTTTT. Residues: CASSFPGQGGPGELFF.

The chain links TRBV28 to TRBJ2-2, with D unresolved. V was clipped by 1 base and J by 6 bases, with 18 bases between them. Germline V lookup: CDR1 MDHEN, CDR2 SYDVKM. This CDR3 region has 17 residues. The CDR3 DNA follows: TGTGCCAGCAGTTTATCTCCCGGGTCCCTAGGTGCCGGGGAGCTGTTTTTT. Translation: CASSLSPGSLGAGELFF.

This clone occurred once. The rearrangement joins TRBV6-1 to TRBJ2-7; 7 bases match TRBD2. Losses at the gene ends were 8 bases for V and 2 bases for J; bases not matched to a gene: 6. The CDR3 runs to 13 residues. The germline V gene encodes CDR1 MNHNS and CDR2 SASEGT. The CDR3 protein is CASSGGNTYEQYF. DNA for the CDR3: TGTGCCAGCTCGGGGGGAAACACCTACGAGCAGTACTTC.

J is TRBJ2-3 and V is TRBV4-2; possibly TRBD2 for D (6 bases). V gave up 0 bases and J gave up 2 bases, with 18 bases separating them. The CDR3 consists of 18 residues. CDR1 is LGHNA and CDR2 is YNFKEQ in the germline V gene. The CDR3 DNA reads TGTGCCAGCAGCCAAGATTATCCGGCGGGACTTTACACAGATACGCAGTATTTT. Translation: CASSQDYPAGLYTDTQYF.

This chain joins TRBV5-5 and TRBJ1-2; TRBD1 matches at 8 bases. Germline trimming cut 0 bases from V and 5 bases from J; bases unmatched to any gene: 6. Germline V gene data show CDR1 as SGHKS and CDR2 as YYEKEE (reference sequence). The CDR3 runs to 15 residues. DNA of the CDR3: TGTGCCAGCAGCTTGGTTCAGGGGGCAGGGTATGGCTACACCTTC. Translating it yields CASSLVQGAGYGYTF.

This chain uses TRBV6-6 with TRBJ1-1; D possibly corresponds to TRBD1 (6 bases). The CDR3 has 15 amino acids. Deletions cut 5 bases from V and 6 bases from J, with 19 bases between. CDR1 is MNHNY, CDR2 SVGAGI, per germline (reference sequence). CDR3 nucleotides: TGTGCCAGCAGTCTTTTTTCTCACAGGGTGCCTGAAGCTTTCTTT. Its translation: CASSLFSHRVPEAFF.

V and J are TRBV4-3 and TRBJ2-1; tentative D call: TRBD2 (5 bases). V lost 0 bases to trimming and J lost 3 bases, with 12 bases between them. CDR3 length equals 16 residues. The germline gives CDR1 LGHNA, CDR2 YSLEER. DNA of the CDR3: TGCGCCAGCAGCCAAGAGTTGGACTCGCTCTACAATGAGCAGTTCTTC. Translating it yields CASSQELDSLYNEQFF.

The genes are TRBV28 and TRBJ2-2, with 7 bases identical to TRBD1. With V trimmed by 2 bases and J by 6 bases, 9 bases remained unmatched. The CDR3 is 16 amino acids. The V gene's germline CDR1 is MDHEN and CDR2 SYDVKM. The CDR3 nucleotides read TGTGCCAGCAGTTTACATGACAGGGCCCCCCCCGGGGAGCTGTTTTTT. Its translation: CASSLHDRAPPGELFF. The full variable domain, rest sourced from reference TRBV28 and TRBJ2-2, is DVKVTQSSRYLVKRTGEKVFLECVQDMDHENMFWYRQDPGLGLRLIYFSYDVKMKEKGDIPEGYSVSREKKERFSLILESASTNQTSMYLCASSLHDRAPPGELFFGEGSRLTVL.

V gene TRBV7-2 combines with J gene TRBJ2-3, with D perhaps matching TRBD2 (6 bases). The germline CDR1 and CDR2 sequences are SGHTA and FQGNSA. The CDR3 spans 14 residues. Trimming shortened V by 5 bases and J by 4 bases, and 13 bases separated the two germline ends. CDR3 amino acids: CASSILGLPDTQYF. As DNA, the CDR3 is TGTGCCAGCAGCATATTGGGACTCCCAGATACGCAGTATTTT. The full variable domain, in which reference TRBV7-2 and TRBJ2-3 provide the parts outside the CDR3, is GAGVSQSPSNKVTEKGKDVELRCDPISGHTALYWYRQSLGQGLEFLIYFQGNSAPDKSGLPSDRFSAERTGGSVSTLTIQRTQQEDSAVYLCASSILGLPDTQYFGPGTRLTVL.

This clone showed up just a few times. The chain links TRBV7-8 to TRBJ2-1; 13 positions match TRBD2. The CDR3 contains 17 residues. J was trimmed by 6 bases and V by 0 bases; bases with no gene match: 5. CDR1 and CDR2 from the germline V gene are SGHVS and FQNEAQ. The CDR3 sequence: CASSLALGTSGVNEQFF. The DNA for the CDR3 is TGTGCCAGCAGCTTAGCCCTAGGGACTAGCGGGGTCAATGAGCAGTTCTTC.

V is TRBV28 and J is TRBJ1-6; the match to TRBD1 covers 7 bases. In germline, CDR1 is MDHEN, CDR2 SYDVKM. The CDR3 extends over 18 amino acids. J gave up 10 bases and V 6 bases, and 21 bases lay outside the gene matches. CDR3 loop: CASSSGGIRQGKGSPLHF. DNA for the CDR3: TGTGCCAGCAGCTCAGGAGGGATCCGACAGGGAAAAGGCTCACCCCTCCACTTT.

A few counts support this clone. This rearrangement joins TRBV10-3 to TRBJ1-4; maybe TRBD1 (6 bases). V gave up 6 bases and J gave up 1 base, with 15 bases separating them. Germline CDR1 is ENHRY and CDR2 is SYGVKD. The CDR3 loop spans 16 amino acids. The CDR3 here is CAISGRGGGTNEKLFF. The DNA for the CDR3 is TGTGCCATCAGCGGCAGGGGAGGGGGAACTAATGAAAAACTGTTTTTT.